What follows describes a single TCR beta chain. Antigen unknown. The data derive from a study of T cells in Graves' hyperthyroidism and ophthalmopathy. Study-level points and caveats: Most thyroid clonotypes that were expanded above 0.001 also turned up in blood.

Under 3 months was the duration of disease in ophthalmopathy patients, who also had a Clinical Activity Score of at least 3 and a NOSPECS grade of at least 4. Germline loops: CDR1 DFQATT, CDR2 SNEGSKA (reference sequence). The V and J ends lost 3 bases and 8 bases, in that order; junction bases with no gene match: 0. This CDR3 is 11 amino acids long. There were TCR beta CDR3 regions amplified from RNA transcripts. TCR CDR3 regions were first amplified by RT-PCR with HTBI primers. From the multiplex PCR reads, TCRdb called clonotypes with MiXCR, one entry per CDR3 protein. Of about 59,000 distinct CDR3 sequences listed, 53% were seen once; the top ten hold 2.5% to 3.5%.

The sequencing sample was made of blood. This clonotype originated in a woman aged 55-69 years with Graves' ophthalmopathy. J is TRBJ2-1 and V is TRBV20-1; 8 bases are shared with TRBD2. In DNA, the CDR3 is TGCAGTGCTAGCGGGAGGGATGAGCAGTTCTTC. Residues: CSASGRDEQFF.